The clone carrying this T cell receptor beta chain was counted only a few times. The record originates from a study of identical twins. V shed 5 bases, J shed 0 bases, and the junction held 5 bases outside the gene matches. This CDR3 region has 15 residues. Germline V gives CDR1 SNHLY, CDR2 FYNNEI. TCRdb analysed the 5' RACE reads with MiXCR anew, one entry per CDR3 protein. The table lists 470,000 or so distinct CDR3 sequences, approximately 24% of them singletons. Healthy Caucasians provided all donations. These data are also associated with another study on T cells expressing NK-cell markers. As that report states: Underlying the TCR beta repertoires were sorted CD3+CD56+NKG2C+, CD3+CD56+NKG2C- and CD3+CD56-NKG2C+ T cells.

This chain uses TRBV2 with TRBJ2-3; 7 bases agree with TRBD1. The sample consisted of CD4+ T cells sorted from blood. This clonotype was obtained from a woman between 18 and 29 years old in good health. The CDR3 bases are TGTGCCAGCAGTCCGGGACAGACAAGCACAGATACGCAGTATTTT. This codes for CASSPGQTSTDTQYF.